This T cell receptor beta chain was obtained from a study of graft-versus-host responses after intestinal transplantation. On the study more broadly: Each patient got anti-thymocyte globulin induction, then tacrolimus and steroids for about 3 years.

In regard to this clone: Its antigen is as yet unknown.

Germline-derived CDR1 and CDR2 are MGHRA and YSYEKL. Deletions cut 0 bases from V and 0 bases from J, with 12 bases between. This CDR3 region has 17 residues. Using immunoSEQ multiplex PCR, the repertoire was profiled, and TCRdb retains in-frame clones only, with some absent. The table has 25,000 to 30,000 clones, over 85% seen once. Findings of the study overall: Recipient marrow harbored GvH clones, some of which surfaced first in ileum or blood. Early post-transplant declines in HvG were associated with peak levels of circulating GvH clones.

The specimen was PBMCs, collected around 29 days after intestinal transplant. The chain employs TRBV4-1 and TRBJ2-1; D call uncertain. This receptor was identified in a human patient who received an intestinal transplant, so some T cells may come from the graft donor. The CDR3, as DNA: TGCGCCAGCAGCCAAGATCGGCTGGTGAGCTCCTACAATGAGCAGTTCTTC. Protein sequence: CASSQDRLVSSYNEQFF.